The 31 T cell receptor beta chains in this list originate from one sample, sequenced in a study of PD-1 blockade in classical Hodgkin lymphoma. Each patient experienced a relapse that followed autologous stem cell transplantation, and brentuximab vedotin exposure varied. Profiling relied on immunoSEQ multiplex PCR, and the TCRdb table lists in-frame clones only, not all of them. The profile shows about 42,000 clones, 55% to 75% of them singletons. The sample here was peripheral blood mononuclear cells (PBMCs), taken at baseline. All receptors come from a human donor with classical Hodgkin lymphoma.

The chain couples TRBV5-6 to TRBJ2-5; D assignment may be TRBD1 or TRBD2 (5 bases each). CDR3 length equals 15 residues. Germline V gene sequence: CDR1 SGHDT, CDR2 YYEEEE. Trimming shortened V by 2 bases and J by 0 bases, and 11 bases separated the two germline ends. DNA for the CDR3: TGTGCCAGCAGCTTTTACCGGGACGACCAAGAGACCCAGTACTTC. Residues: CASSFYRDDQETQYF.

The chain uses TRBV7-9 and TRBJ1-1, with D possibly being TRBD1 (5 bases). The CDR3 runs to 14 residues. The V end was cut by 1 base, the J end by 4 bases, with 10 bases between. Germline CDR1 reads SEHNR; CDR2 reads FQNEAQ (reference sequence). CDR3 sequence: CASSLGGRVTEAFF. CDR3 bases: TGTGCCAGCAGCTTAGGGGGGAGGGTCACTGAAGCTTTCTTT.

CDR3 sequence reads: CASSYAQETQYF. The CDR3 bases are TGTGCCAGCAGTTACGCTCAAGAGACCCAGTACTTC. J is TRBJ2-5 and V is TRBV6-6; D unclear. From germline, CDR1 is MNHNY and CDR2 SVGAGI (reference sequence). This CDR3 is built from 12 residues. V shed 2 bases and J shed 2 bases, with 3 bases lying between them.

The gene calls are TRBV7-9 and TRBJ1-3; TRBD1 is a possible D gene (5 bases). V was shortened by 1 base and J by 8 bases, with 12 bases between the two germline ends. Germline CDR1 reads SEHNR; CDR2 reads FQNEAQ (reference sequence). The length of the CDR3 is 14 residues. For the CDR3, the DNA is TGTGCCAGCAGCTTAGACTCGGGGGTGGACACCATATATTTT. It encodes CASSLDSGVDTIYF.

This chain connects TRBV13 to TRBJ2-2, with D tentatively TRBD1 (5 bases). V lost 4 bases, J lost 3 bases, and 9 bases lay in between. Germline V lookup: CDR1 PRHDT, CDR2 FYEKMQ (reference sequence). The CDR3 runs to 14 residues. For the CDR3, the DNA is TGTGCCAGCAGCTCGGCCAGGGACACCGGGGAGCTGTTTTTT. This encodes CASSSARDTGELFF.

This chain links TRBV2 with TRBJ2-1; TRBD2 aligns across 16 bases. The V gene's germline CDR1 is SNHLY and CDR2 FYNNEI. The ends lost 5 bases at V and 1 base at J; junction bases unmatched: 8. The CDR3 loop spans 19 amino acids. The CDR3 DNA is TGTGCCAGCAGTCCCGGGACTAGCGGGGGGGGGATATCCTACAATGAGCAGTTCTTC. This encodes CASSPGTSGGGISYNEQFF.

The chain has TRBV27 and TRBJ2-1; D may be TRBD2 (5 bases). Trimming pared 2 bases from V and 8 bases from J, leaving 13 bases between. CDR1 and CDR2 (germline): MNHEY, SMNVEV (reference sequence). The CDR3 is 14 residues long. This CDR3 is CASSLRGITDEQFF. The DNA for the CDR3 is TGTGCCAGCAGTTTAAGAGGGATCACCGATGAGCAGTTCTTC.

This clone has just a few counts. The chain is built from TRBV6-1 and TRBJ2-2; 9 bases line up with TRBD2. Germline CDR1 MNHNS, CDR2 SASEGT. The ends lost 1 base at V and 6 bases at J; junction bases unmatched: 9. This CDR3 comprises 17 residues. CDR3 nucleotide sequence: TGTGCCAGCAGTGAAGGACTAGCGGTTATCGTTCCCGGGGAGCTGTTTTTT. This codes for CASSEGLAVIVPGELFF.

A single count supports this clone. The chain recombines TRBV11-2 with TRBJ2-7; D not certain. The CDR3 is 12 amino acids. Trimming took 1 base from V and 6 from J, leaving 7 bases between them. The germline CDR1 and CDR2 sequences are SGHAT and FQNNGV. The CDR3 DNA reads TGTGCCAGCAGCTTAGTGTGGCGCGAGCAGTACTTC. Residues: CASSLVWREQYF.

J is TRBJ1-3 and V is TRBV19; D gene uncertain. This CDR3 comprises 14 residues. The germline V gene has CDR1 LNHDA and CDR2 SQIVND (reference sequence). Trimming cost V 6 bases and J 1 base, with 10 bases left between them. The CDR3 sequence: CASSRGSSGNTIYF. The CDR3 coding sequence is TGTGCCAGTAGCAGAGGCTCATCTGGAAACACCATATATTTT.

The chain combines TRBV4-3 with TRBJ2-7, with a weak D call TRBD2 (6 bases). The CDR3 is made up of 16 amino acids. Germline loops: CDR1 LGHNA, CDR2 YSLEER. Trimming took 0 bases from V and 4 from J, leaving 16 bases between them. The CDR3 sequence: CASSQDRSGAGYEQYF. DNA for the CDR3: TGCGCCAGCAGCCAAGATCGATCCGGGGCGGGGTACGAGCAGTACTTC.

V and J are TRBV5-8 and TRBJ1-2; possible D gene TRBD1, 5 bases. The germline CDR1 and CDR2 sequences are SGHTS and YDEGEE. This CDR3 is built from 14 residues. V lost 4 bases and J 3 bases, leaving 13 bases between the germline ends. The CDR3 region is CASSLGWGDYGYTF. The CDR3 nucleotides read TGTGCCAGCAGCCTCGGGTGGGGGGACTATGGCTACACCTTC.

The gene calls are TRBV4-1 and TRBJ2-7, with D possibly TRBD1 on 6 matching bases. The CDR3 spans 14 residues. Per the germline V gene, CDR1 is MGHRA and CDR2 is YSYEKL. V dropped 0 bases and J dropped 1 base, with 7 bases sitting between them. CDR3 protein: CASSQEDSSYEQYF. The CDR3 DNA reads TGCGCCAGCAGCCAAGAGGACAGTTCCTACGAGCAGTACTTC.

By proportion, this clone is medium-sized (0.01 to 0.1%). The chain combines TRBV30 with TRBJ1-2; tentative D call: TRBD1 (5 bases). V shed 4 bases and J shed 4 bases, with 16 bases lying between them. Germline-derived CDR1 and CDR2 are GTSNPN and SVGIG (reference sequence). The CDR3 length is 14 residues. For the CDR3, the DNA is TGTGCCTGGACGGATCCAGGGTCCCTCTATGGCTACACCTTC. It specifies CAWTDPGSLYGYTF.

The gene calls are TRBV13 and TRBJ2-7; D is unclear. CDR3 length equals 13 residues. V lost 4 bases and J 7 bases, leaving 14 bases between the germline ends. The germline V gene has CDR1 PRHDT and CDR2 FYEKMQ (reference sequence). CDR3 bases: TGTGCCAGCAGCTCCCGTGGATCGAGAGAGCAGTACTTC. Protein sequence: CASSSRGSREQYF.

The V call is TRBV12-5, the J call TRBJ1-2; D is ambiguous. The CDR3 has 13 amino acids. The V and J ends lost 7 bases and 6 bases respectively, with 15 bases between them. The germline gives CDR1 LGHNT, CDR2 FRNRAP. CDR3 DNA sequence: TGTGCTAGTGCCTCCTGGACCAGCGATGGCTACACCTTC. Translating it yields CASASWTSDGYTF.

This clone occurred a few times. The genes are TRBV9 and TRBJ2-7; D unresolved. In germline, CDR1 is SGDLS, CDR2 YYNGEE. This CDR3 contains 13 residues. V shed 0 bases and J shed 3 bases, with 7 bases lying between them. CDR3 in DNA: TGTGCCAGCAGCGTAGCTACAGACTACGAGCAGTACTTC. This codes for CASSVATDYEQYF.

This chain connects TRBV9 to TRBJ1-2, with unresolved D. The germline gives CDR1 SGDLS, CDR2 YYNGEE. This CDR3 region has 15 residues. The V gene lost 7 bases and the J gene lost 2 bases, with 18 bases spanning the gap. As DNA, the CDR3 is TGTGCCAGCTGTTTTGGTACAGCTTTCAACTATGGCTACACCTTC. Protein sequence: CASCFGTAFNYGYTF.

V usage is TRBV7-1 and J usage is TRBJ2-6, with a tentative D call TRBD1 (5 bases). TRBV7-1 is an ORF, with its function uncertain. The CDR3 runs to 18 residues. V was trimmed by 5 bases and J by 5 bases, leaving 22 bases between them. CDR3 bases: TGTGCCAGCAGCAAGAAGATACGAGGACAAAGTCGGGCCAACGTCCTGACTTTC. Its translation: CASSKKIRGQSRANVLTF.

A single count supports this clone. The chain links TRBV28 to TRBJ2-5; TRBD1 might be the D (6 bases). V was trimmed by 6 bases and J by 1 base, leaving 24 bases between them. Germline CDR1 reads MDHEN; CDR2 reads SYDVKM. The CDR3 is 18 amino acids. CDR3 sequence: CASSTPLLDRPLQETQYF. CDR3 nucleotide sequence: TGTGCCAGCAGCACCCCACTACTCGACAGGCCACTCCAAGAGACCCAGTACTTC.

The chain uses TRBV27 and TRBJ2-3; possibly TRBD2 for D (5 bases). The CDR3 runs to 14 residues. Trimming left V 4 bases short and J 5 bases short, with 13 bases between. The V gene's germline CDR1 is MNHEY and CDR2 SMNVEV (reference sequence). CDR3 bases: TGTGCCAGCAGTTGGGGAGTGTTAGGAGATACGCAGTATTTT. Its translation: CASSWGVLGDTQYF.

This rearrangement joins TRBV9 to TRBJ1-2, with a weak D call TRBD1 (5 bases). CDR3 length equals 16 residues. Germline CDR1 SGDLS, CDR2 YYNGEE. The V end lost 4 bases, the J end lost 5 bases, and 21 bases lay between the germline ends. The CDR3 protein is CASSPSFRDSSYGYTF. As DNA, the CDR3 is TGTGCCAGCAGCCCATCATTCCGGGACTCCTCGTATGGCTACACCTTC.

The rearrangement joins TRBV11-2 to TRBJ2-7; D ambiguous. CDR3 length equals 11 residues. Germline CDR1 and CDR2: SGHAT and FQNNGV. Trimming stripped 1 base from V and 13 bases from J, with 11 bases between. In DNA, the CDR3 is TGTGCCAGCAGCTTAGGACGTTGGGGATACTTC. Residues: CASSLGRWGYF.

The chain recombines TRBV28 with TRBJ2-7; 7 positions match TRBD2. Germline V gene data show CDR1 as MDHEN and CDR2 as SYDVKM. Germline trimming cut 1 base from V and 4 bases from J; bases unmatched to any gene: 10. The CDR3 runs to 16 residues. The CDR3 loop is CASSLYASGTQYEQYF. The CDR3 nucleotides read TGTGCCAGCAGTTTATACGCTAGCGGAACCCAGTACGAGCAGTACTTC.

There are a few counts of this clone. CDR3: CASSSKGGWQETQYF. CDR3 in DNA: TGTGCCAGCAGCTCCAAGGGAGGGTGGCAAGAGACCCAGTACTTC. The rearrangement joins TRBV13 to TRBJ2-5; 7 nucleotides agree with TRBD2. The germline V gene encodes CDR1 PRHDT and CDR2 FYEKMQ (reference sequence). This CDR3 has 15 residues. The V segment lost 4 bases and the J segment 2 bases; nucleotides outside the gene matches: 7. The variable domain in full, completed from reference TRBV13 and TRBJ2-5, reads AAGVIQSPRHLIKEKRETATLKCYPIPRHDTVYWYQQGPGQDPQFLISFYEKMQSDKGSIPDRFSAQQFSDYHSELNMSSLELGDSALYFCASSSKGGWQETQYFGPGTRLLVL.

V and J are TRBV2 and TRBJ1-2; D gene unclear. The CDR3 length is 12 residues. Looked up from germline, CDR1 is SNHLY and CDR2 is FYNNEI. Trimming took off 1 base at V and 6 bases at J, with 6 bases between the two ends. The CDR3 nucleotides read TGTGCCAGCAGTGAAGTAGGGAATGGCTACACCTTC. Translating it yields CASSEVGNGYTF.

V usage is TRBV9 and J usage is TRBJ1-2; TRBD1 matches at 10 bases. Germline CDR1 and CDR2: SGDLS and YYNGEE. CDR3 size: 15 residues. V lost 0 bases to trimming and J lost 5 bases; unmatched junction nucleotides: 4. The CDR3 bases are TGTGCCAGCAGCGTAGGGAAGGACAGGGGGTATGGCTACACCTTC. Its protein is CASSVGKDRGYGYTF.

The V and J genes are TRBV11-2 and TRBJ2-1; D assignment may be TRBD1 or TRBD2 (6 bases each). The CDR3 extends over 16 amino acids. Trimming took off 7 bases at V and 7 bases at J, with 23 bases between the two ends. Germline CDR1 is SGHAT and CDR2 is FQNNGV. The CDR3 loop is CASTAVWGAIVNEQFF. The CDR3 DNA sequence: TGTGCCAGCACTGCTGTCTGGGGGGCCATTGTAAATGAGCAGTTCTTC.

This chain connects TRBV10-2 to TRBJ1-1; no definite D call. V was shortened by 7 bases and J by 1 base, with 13 bases between the two germline ends. This CDR3 is built from 14 residues. CDR1 is WSHSY, CDR2 SAAADI, per germline. CDR3 nucleotides: TGCGCCAGCACAACCGAGCTCCAGAACACTGAAGCTTTCTTT. It yields the protein CASTTELQNTEAFF.

The CDR3 sequence is CASSLTRGNSYEQYF. For the CDR3, the DNA is TGTGCCAGCAGCTTGACGCGGGGGAACTCATACGAGCAGTACTTC. V and J are TRBV7-2 and TRBJ2-7; 7 bases agree with TRBD2. V lost 3 bases to trimming and J lost 4 bases; unmatched junction nucleotides: 9. The CDR3 contains 15 residues. Germline V gives CDR1 SGHTA, CDR2 FQGNSA.

The chain is built from TRBV6-5 and TRBJ2-7; no clear D. Trimming stripped 4 bases from V and 3 bases from J, with 4 bases between. Germline V gene data show CDR1 as MNHEY and CDR2 as SVGAGI. The CDR3 is made up of 11 amino acids. CDR3 region: CASSLNYEQYF. The CDR3 nucleotides are TGTGCCAGCAGTTTGAACTACGAGCAGTACTTC.